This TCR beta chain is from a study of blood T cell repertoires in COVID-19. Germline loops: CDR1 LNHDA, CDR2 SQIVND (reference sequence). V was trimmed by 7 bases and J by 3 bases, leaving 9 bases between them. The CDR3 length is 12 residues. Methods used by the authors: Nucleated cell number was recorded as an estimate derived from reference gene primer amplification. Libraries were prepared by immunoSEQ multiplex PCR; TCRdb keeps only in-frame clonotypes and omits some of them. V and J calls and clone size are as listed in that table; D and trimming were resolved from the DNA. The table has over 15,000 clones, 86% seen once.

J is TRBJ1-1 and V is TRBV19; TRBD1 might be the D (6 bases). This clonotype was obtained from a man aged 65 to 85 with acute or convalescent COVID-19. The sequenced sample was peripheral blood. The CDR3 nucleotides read TGTGCCAGTACACAGGGTGACACTGAAGCTTTCTTT. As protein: CASTQGDTEAFF.